These T cell receptor beta chains were read from a single sample in a study of siplizumab effects on memory and regulatory T cells. Clones were read by immunoSEQ multiplex PCR, and TCRdb kept only the in-frame ones, dropping some. The sample holds 85,000 or so clones, 95% seen once. The sequenced sample consisted of CD8+ T cells sorted from blood. Receptor source: a human donor in good health. The CDR3 runs from the conserved cysteine through the conserved F or W. The D gene is left open where the match is weak. Rows give clone size only sometimes, using once, few, many, or a class for an expanded clone.

clone size: -; V gene: TRBV14; D gene: -; J gene: TRBJ2-7; CDR3 protein: CASSQVAVYEQYF; CDR3 DNA: TGTGCCAGCAGCCAAGTTGCCGTCTACGAGCAGTACTTC
clone size: -; V gene: TRBV19; D gene: -; J gene: TRBJ2-1; CDR3 protein: CASSGTHNEQFF; CDR3 DNA: TGTGCCAGTAGTGGGACACACAATGAGCAGTTCTTC
clone size: -; V gene: TRBV2; D gene: -; J gene: TRBJ2-7; CDR3 protein: CASLSGSSTYEQYF; CDR3 DNA: TGTGCCAGCCTAAGCGGGTCGTCTACCTACGAGCAGTACTTC
clone size: -; V gene: TRBV4-1; D gene: -; J gene: TRBJ1-5; CDR3 protein: CASSQVGTGQPQHF; CDR3 DNA: TGCGCCAGCAGCCAAGTGGGGACCGGTCAGCCCCAGCATTTT
clone size: -; V gene: TRBV5-1; D gene: -; J gene: TRBJ2-4; CDR3 protein: CASSFEGLENIQYF; CDR3 DNA: TGCGCCAGCAGCTTCGAAGGGCTCGAAAACATTCAGTACTTC
clone size: -; V gene: TRBV14; D gene: TRBD2; J gene: TRBJ2-1; CDR3 protein: CASSQDISGVGTSGRDVYNEQFF; CDR3 DNA: TGTGCCAGCAGCCAAGATATCTCCGGTGTGGGGACTAGCGGGAGGGACGTCTACAATGAGCAGTTCTTC
clone size: -; V gene: TRBV7-9; D gene: -; J gene: TRBJ2-1; CDR3 protein: CASSYRLANEQFF; CDR3 DNA: TGTGCCAGCAGCTATCGACTGGCGAATGAGCAGTTCTTC
clone size: -; V gene: TRBV6-5; D gene: -; J gene: TRBJ1-1; CDR3 protein: CASSYSASSNTEAFF; CDR3 DNA: TGTGCCAGCAGTTACTCCGCCAGTAGTAACACTGAAGCTTTCTTT
clone size: -; V gene: TRBV5-6; D gene: TRBD2; J gene: TRBJ2-7; CDR3 protein: CASSPGGGGRARLEQYF; CDR3 DNA: TGTGCCAGCAGCCCCGGGGGAGGCGGGAGGGCCCGGTTGGAGCAGTACTTC
clone size: -; V gene: TRBV6-1; D gene: -; J gene: TRBJ2-7; CDR3 protein: CASTLYGDRSYEQYF; CDR3 DNA: TGTGCCAGCACTCTCTATGGGGACCGATCCTACGAGCAGTACTTC
clone size: -; V gene: TRBV29-1; D gene: -; J gene: TRBJ1-1; CDR3 protein: CSVGSHSRAFF; CDR3 DNA: TGCAGCGTTGGTTCACATTCCAGAGCTTTCTTT
clone size: -; V gene: TRBV28; D gene: -; J gene: TRBJ1-1; CDR3 protein: CASSLWGGDTEAFF; CDR3 DNA: TGTGCCAGCAGTTTATGGGGGGGGGACACTGAAGCTTTCTTT
clone size: -; V gene: TRBV27; D gene: TRBD2; J gene: TRBJ2-1; CDR3 protein: CASSPLAGTYNEQFF; CDR3 DNA: TGTGCCAGCAGTCCGCTAGCGGGAACATACAATGAGCAGTTCTTC
clone size: -; V gene: TRBV18; D gene: TRBD2; J gene: TRBJ2-1; CDR3 protein: CASSPPREVNEQFF; CDR3 DNA: TGTGCCAGCTCACCACCGCGGGAGGTTAATGAGCAGTTCTTC
clone size: once; V gene: TRBV7-9; D gene: -; J gene: TRBJ1-5; CDR3 protein: CASSLAQLDSNQPQHF; CDR3 DNA: TGTGCCAGCAGCTTAGCCCAATTAGATTCCAATCAGCCCCAGCATTTT
clone size: -; V gene: TRBV5-4; D gene: TRBD2; J gene: TRBJ2-3; CDR3 protein: CAAGRAGADTQYF; CDR3 DNA: TGTGCGGCAGGGAGGGCCGGGGCAGATACGCAGTATTTT
clone size: -; V gene: TRBV1; D gene: -; J gene: TRBJ2-7; CDR3 protein: CTSSQKKTIAGPSYEQYF; CDR3 DNA: TGCACCAGCAGCCAAAAAAAAACTATAGCGGGACCCTCCTACGAGCAGTACTTC
clone size: -; V gene: TRBV4-1; D gene: TRBD2; J gene: TRBJ2-7; CDR3 protein: CASSRNQDIRDYINLNEQYF; CDR3 DNA: TGCGCCAGCAGCCGCAATCAAGACATCCGGGACTATATAAACTTAAACGAGCAGTACTTC
clone size: -; V gene: TRBV7-9; D gene: -; J gene: TRBJ2-7; CDR3 protein: CASSLGAGLSYEQYF; CDR3 DNA: TGTGCCAGCAGCTTAGGGGCAGGGCTCTCCTACGAGCAGTACTTC
clone size: few; V gene: TRBV28; D gene: -; J gene: TRBJ1-5; CDR3 protein: CASSEKVLGGPQHF; CDR3 DNA: TGTGCCAGCAGTGAGAAAGTCCTGGGTGGGCCCCAGCATTTT
clone size: -; V gene: TRBV6-1; D gene: TRBD2; J gene: TRBJ2-1; CDR3 protein: CASSGLGQEGLAGGDEQFF; CDR3 DNA: TGTGCCAGCAGTGGATTGGGACAGGAGGGACTAGCGGGAGGGGATGAGCAGTTCTTC
clone size: -; V gene: TRBV27; D gene: -; J gene: TRBJ2-7; CDR3 protein: CASSHSQGLVTYEQYF; CDR3 DNA: TGTGCCAGCAGCCACTCTCAGGGGTTGGTGACCTACGAGCAGTACTTC
clone size: -; V gene: TRBV10-1; D gene: -; J gene: TRBJ2-7; CDR3 protein: CASSEGHPYEQYF; CDR3 DNA: TGCGCCAGCAGTGAGGGACATCCCTACGAGCAGTACTTC
clone size: -; V gene: TRBV7-6; D gene: -; J gene: TRBJ2-3; CDR3 protein: CASSYTSLLDTQYF; CDR3 DNA: TGTGCCAGCAGCTACACGAGTTTACTAGATACGCAGTATTTT
clone size: once; V gene: TRBV4-2; D gene: TRBD2; J gene: TRBJ2-7; CDR3 protein: CASSQTSGNYEQYF; CDR3 DNA: TGTGCCAGCAGCCAGACTAGCGGGAACTACGAGCAGTACTTC
clone size: -; V gene: TRBV27; D gene: -; J gene: TRBJ1-2; CDR3 protein: CASRPRANYGYTF; CDR3 DNA: TGTGCCAGCAGGCCCCGGGCTAACTATGGCTACACCTTC
clone size: -; V gene: TRBV5-1; D gene: -; J gene: TRBJ1-5; CDR3 protein: CASSLAGVNQPQHF; CDR3 DNA: TGCGCCAGCAGCTTGGCGGGGGTTAATCAGCCCCAGCATTTT
clone size: -; V gene: TRBV28; D gene: TRBD1; J gene: TRBJ1-1; CDR3 protein: CASSFSDRGTEAFF; CDR3 DNA: TGTGCCAGCAGTTTTTCAGACAGGGGCACTGAAGCTTTCTTT
clone size: few; V gene: TRBV25-1; D gene: -; J gene: TRBJ1-1; CDR3 protein: CASSVGLMNTEAFF; CDR3 DNA: TGTGCCAGCAGTGTGGGACTGATGAACACTGAAGCTTTCTTT
clone size: -; V gene: TRBV15; D gene: -; J gene: TRBJ2-7; CDR3 protein: CATSRGREWYEQYF; CDR3 DNA: TGTGCCACCAGCAGGGGCAGGGAGTGGTACGAGCAGTACTTC
clone size: -; V gene: TRBV6-5; D gene: -; J gene: TRBJ2-1; CDR3 protein: CASRDTEFNEQFF; CDR3 DNA: TGTGCCAGCAGGGACACTGAGTTCAATGAGCAGTTCTTC
clone size: -; V gene: TRBV5-4; D gene: -; J gene: TRBJ1-2; CDR3 protein: CASSLIGGDGYGYTF; CDR3 DNA: TGTGCCAGCAGCTTGATCGGAGGGGATGGCTATGGCTACACCTTC
clone size: few; V gene: TRBV6-1; D gene: -; J gene: TRBJ2-5; CDR3 protein: CASSEGARGETQYF; CDR3 DNA: TGTGCCAGCAGTGAAGGGGCGCGGGGAGAGACCCAGTACTTC
clone size: -; V gene: TRBV29-1; D gene: -; J gene: TRBJ1-2; CDR3 protein: CSVDDDRTNYGYTF; CDR3 DNA: TGCAGCGTTGATGATGACCGGACTAACTATGGCTACACCTTC
clone size: -; V gene: TRBV7-9; D gene: -; J gene: TRBJ2-5; CDR3 protein: CASSLGRDLEETQYF; CDR3 DNA: TGTGCCAGCAGCTTAGGCAGGGACCTCGAAGAGACCCAGTACTTC
clone size: -; V gene: TRBV7-9; D gene: -; J gene: TRBJ2-1; CDR3 protein: CASTTTGISSYNEQFF; CDR3 DNA: TGTGCCAGCACCACAACAGGGATTAGCTCCTACAATGAGCAGTTCTTC
clone size: -; V gene: TRBV4-1; D gene: -; J gene: TRBJ2-7; CDR3 protein: CASSLRDTESYEQYF; CDR3 DNA: TGCGCCAGCAGCTTACGGGACACCGAATCCTACGAGCAGTACTTC
clone size: -; V gene: TRBV19; D gene: -; J gene: TRBJ2-3; CDR3 protein: CASSIGQGTDTQYF; CDR3 DNA: TGTGCCAGTAGTATAGGTCAGGGAACAGATACGCAGTATTTT
clone size: -; V gene: TRBV19; D gene: -; J gene: TRBJ2-1; CDR3 protein: CASRPTGADEQFF; CDR3 DNA: TGTGCCAGTAGGCCTACCGGGGCCGATGAGCAGTTCTTC
clone size: -; V gene: TRBV5-6; D gene: -; J gene: TRBJ1-2; CDR3 protein: CASSLIRGNYGYTF; CDR3 DNA: TGTGCCAGCAGCTTGATCCGGGGGAACTATGGCTACACCTTC
clone size: -; V gene: TRBV27; D gene: -; J gene: TRBJ2-1; CDR3 protein: CASRSNRVDEQFF; CDR3 DNA: TGTGCCAGCAGATCTAACAGGGTCGATGAGCAGTTCTTC
clone size: -; V gene: TRBV10-2; D gene: -; J gene: TRBJ1-3; CDR3 protein: CASSSTSSGNTIYF; CDR3 DNA: TGCGCCAGCAGTTCGACAAGCTCTGGAAACACCATATATTTT